This T cell receptor (beta chain) is from a study of blood T cell repertoires in COVID-19. Per germline, CDR1 MNHEY and CDR2 SVGEGT. The CDR3 sequence is 14 residues long. Trimming cost V 5 bases and J 1 base; bases outside gene matches: 3. Clones were read by immunoSEQ multiplex PCR, and TCRdb kept only the in-frame ones, dropping some. The data contain some 150,000 clones, 91% of them singletons. Sample: peripheral blood. This sequence joins TRBV6-2 or TRBV6-3 and TRBJ1-1; TRBD1 matches 8 bases. This receptor was taken from a man aged 45-65 years with acute or convalescent COVID-19. CDR3 protein: CASSPQGGNTEAFF. The CDR3 DNA follows: TGTGCCAGCAGTCCACAGGGGGGGAACACTGAAGCTTTCTTT.